The rows below give T cell receptor beta chains drawn from one sample of a study of PD-L1 blockade in urothelial cancer. TCRdb's table, derived via immunoSEQ multiplex PCR, lists solely in-frame clones and lacks some. The sample lists tens of thousands of clones, 84% occurring once. The input for sequencing was PBMCs, taken around atezolizumab (anti-PD-L1) treatment. The source is a man between 60 and 75 years old with urothelial cancer. The CDR3 runs from the conserved cysteine through the conserved F or W. D genes are given only for firm matches. Rows give clone size only sometimes, using once, few, many, or a class for an expanded clone.

v_gene	abundance	j_gene	d_gene	CDR3aa	CDR3nt
TRBV5-4	NA	TRBJ2-2	TRBD1	CASSPGQGALAGELFF	TGTGCCAGCAGCCCGGGACAGGGGGCGCTCGCCGGGGAGCTGTTTTTT
TRBV18	NA	TRBJ2-3	TRBD2	CASSPSSGGTDTQYF	TGTGCCAGCTCACCGTCTAGCGGGGGGACAGATACGCAGTATTTT
TRBV29-1	NA	TRBJ2-7	TRBD2	CSARTSGRQSEQYF	TGCAGCGCTCGCACTAGCGGGAGGCAAAGCGAGCAGTACTTC
TRBV6-6	NA	TRBJ1-2	NA	CASSSRTLSSYTF	TGTGCCAGCAGTTCCCGGACACTTTCGAGCTACACCTTC
TRBV2	NA	TRBJ2-3	TRBD1	CASSVQLGQGGPTDTQYF	TGTGCCAGCAGTGTTCAGTTGGGACAGGGGGGACCCACAGATACGCAGTATTTT
TRBV5-1	NA	TRBJ1-3	TRBD1	CASRTGASGDTIYF	TGCGCCAGCAGGACAGGGGCGAGTGGGGACACCATATATTTT
TRBV28	NA	TRBJ1-3	TRBD1	CASSSDRVGNTIYF	TGTGCCAGCAGTTCGGACAGGGTCGGAAACACCATATATTTT
TRBV5-1	NA	TRBJ1-4	NA	CASSVRATNEKLFF	TGCGCCAGCAGCGTCCGGGCAACTAATGAAAAACTGTTTTTT
TRBV5-4	once	TRBJ1-1	TRBD1	CASNTGTGRRNTEAFF	TGTGCCAGCAATACCGGGACAGGGAGACGAAACACTGAAGCTTTCTTT
TRBV6-6	NA	TRBJ2-3	TRBD2	CASSRTSGTTDTQYF	TGTGCCAGCAGCAGGACTAGCGGGACCACAGATACGCAGTATTTT
TRBV7-8	NA	TRBJ1-2	NA	CASTPGRANGYTF	TGTGCCAGCACCCCCGGCAGGGCTAATGGCTACACCTTC
TRBV6-1	NA	TRBJ2-2	NA	CASRRGGQTRGELFF	TGTGCCAGCAGGAGGGGGGGACAAACACGTGGGGAGCTGTTTTTT
TRBV2	NA	TRBJ2-5	NA	CASSESGTPMETQYF	TGTGCCAGCAGTGAAAGTGGGACTCCCATGGAGACCCAGTACTTC
TRBV29-1	few	TRBJ2-5	NA	CSVGATRMETQYF	TGCAGCGTTGGGGCTACAAGAATGGAGACCCAGTACTTC
TRBV7-8	NA	TRBJ2-3	TRBD2	CASSLALVAGRDTQYF	TGTGCCAGCAGCTTAGCGCTCGTAGCGGGAAGAGATACGCAGTATTTT
TRBV27	NA	TRBJ2-7	TRBD1	CASSKTGGGSYEQYF	TGTGCCAGCAGTAAGACAGGGGGAGGGTCCTACGAGCAGTACTTC
TRBV7-8	NA	TRBJ2-3	TRBD2	CASSSPGLAGGPYDTQYF	TGTGCCAGCAGCTCCCCTGGTTTAGCGGGAGGGCCGTATGATACGCAGTATTTT
TRBV9	NA	TRBJ2-2	TRBD2	CASSVDSREGGELFF	TGTGCCAGCAGCGTGGACAGCCGGGAGGGCGGGGAGCTGTTTTTT
TRBV2	NA	TRBJ2-2	NA	CASSEGHDTGELFF	TGTGCCAGCAGTGAGGGCCATGACACCGGGGAGCTGTTTTTT
TRBV7-8	once	TRBJ2-3	TRBD2	CASSLGGRLAVTDTQYF	TGTGCCAGCAGCTTAGGTGGTCGGCTAGCGGTAACAGATACGCAGTATTTT
TRBV6-6	NA	TRBJ1-2	NA	CASSYSGQTYGYTF	TGTGCCAGCAGTTACTCGGGACAAACCTATGGCTACACCTTC
TRBV10-3	NA	TRBJ1-5	NA	CAIRQEEGQPQHF	TGTGCCATCCGACAGGAAGAAGGTCAGCCCCAGCATTTT
TRBV11-3	NA	TRBJ2-7	TRBD1	CASSPGGQAPTYEQYF	TGTGCCAGCAGTCCCGGGGGACAGGCCCCTACCTACGAGCAGTACTTC
TRBV5-1	once	TRBJ2-5	TRBD1	CASSPDRAETQYF	TGCGCCAGCAGCCCGGACAGGGCCGAGACCCAGTACTTC
TRBV6-1	NA	TRBJ2-3	NA	CASSEMANTQYF	TGTGCCAGCAGTGAAATGGCAAATACGCAGTATTTT
TRBV5-1	NA	TRBJ2-1	TRBD2	CASSLLAGSGNEQFF	TGCGCCAGCAGCTTATTAGCGGGATCGGGCAATGAGCAGTTCTTC
TRBV27	NA	TRBJ2-1	TRBD2	CASSFPGTSGSGEQFF	TGTGCCAGCAGTTTTCCCGGGACTAGCGGGAGTGGTGAGCAGTTCTTC
TRBV7-3	few	TRBJ1-1	NA	CASSLRSDTEAFF	TGTGCCAGCAGCTTAAGGTCGGACACTGAAGCTTTCTTT
TRBV5-1	NA	TRBJ2-7	TRBD1	CASSLAGGQGLVNGGYEQYF	TGCGCCAGCAGCTTGGCCGGGGGACAGGGGCTGGTTAACGGGGGCTACGAGCAGTACTTC
TRBV10-1	NA	TRBJ2-7	TRBD1	CASSVGQGLHEQYF	TGCGCCAGCAGTGTGGGACAGGGTCTCCACGAGCAGTACTTC
TRBV5-1	NA	TRBJ1-1	NA	CASRPVHRTTEAFF	TGCGCCAGCCGGCCAGTTCACCGGACAACTGAAGCTTTCTTT
TRBV9	NA	TRBJ2-5	TRBD2	CASSVGYGKRGGRETQYF	TGTGCCAGCAGCGTGGGCTATGGGAAGCGGGGGGGCCGGGAGACCCAGTACTTC
TRBV28	NA	TRBJ1-1	NA	CASSTTGNTEAFF	TGTGCCAGCAGCACGACAGGGAACACTGAAGCTTTCTTT